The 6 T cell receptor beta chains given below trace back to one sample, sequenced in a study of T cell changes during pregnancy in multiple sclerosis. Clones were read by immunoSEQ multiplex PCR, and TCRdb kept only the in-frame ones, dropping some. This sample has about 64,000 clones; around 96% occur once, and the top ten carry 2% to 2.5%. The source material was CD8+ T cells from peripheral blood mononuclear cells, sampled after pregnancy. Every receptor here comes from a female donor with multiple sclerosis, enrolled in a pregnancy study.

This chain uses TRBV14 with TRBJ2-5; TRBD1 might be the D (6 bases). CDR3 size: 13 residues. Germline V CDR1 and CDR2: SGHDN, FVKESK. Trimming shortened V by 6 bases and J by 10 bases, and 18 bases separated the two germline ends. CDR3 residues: CASSQLHRDNQYF. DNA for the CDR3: TGTGCCAGCAGTCAGCTCCACCGGGACAACCAGTACTTC.

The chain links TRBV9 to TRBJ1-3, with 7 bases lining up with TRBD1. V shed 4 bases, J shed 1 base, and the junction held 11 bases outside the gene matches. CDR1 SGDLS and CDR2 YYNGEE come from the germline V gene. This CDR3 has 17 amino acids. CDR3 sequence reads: CASSNPQGKGSGNTIYF. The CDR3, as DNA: TGTGCCAGCAGCAACCCACAGGGGAAGGGTTCTGGAAACACCATATATTTT.

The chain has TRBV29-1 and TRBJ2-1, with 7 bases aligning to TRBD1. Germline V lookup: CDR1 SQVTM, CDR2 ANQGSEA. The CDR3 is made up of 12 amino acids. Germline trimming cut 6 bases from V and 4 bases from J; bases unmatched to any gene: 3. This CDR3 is CSVDRIYNEQFF. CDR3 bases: TGCAGCGTGGACAGGATTTACAATGAGCAGTTCTTC.

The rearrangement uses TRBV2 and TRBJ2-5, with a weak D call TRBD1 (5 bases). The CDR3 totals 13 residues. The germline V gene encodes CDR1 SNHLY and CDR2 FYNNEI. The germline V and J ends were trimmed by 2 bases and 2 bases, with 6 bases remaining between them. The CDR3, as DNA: TGTGCCAGCAGTGAATGGACACAAGAGACCCAGTACTTC. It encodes CASSEWTQETQYF.

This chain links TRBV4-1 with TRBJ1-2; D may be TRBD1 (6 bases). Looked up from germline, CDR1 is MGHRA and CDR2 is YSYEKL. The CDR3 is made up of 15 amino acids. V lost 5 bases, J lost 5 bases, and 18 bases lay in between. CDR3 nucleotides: TGCGCCAGCAGCTCAAGGGGGGGGCCGGATTATGGCTACACCTTC. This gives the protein CASSSRGGPDYGYTF.

CDR3 DNA: TGTGCCAGCAGCTCTCCCTTGAATGAGCAGTTCTTC. As protein: CASSSPLNEQFF. This chain links TRBV11-2 with TRBJ2-1; D remains unclear. In germline, CDR1 is SGHAT, CDR2 FQNNGV. This CDR3 has 12 residues. V lost 4 bases, J lost 7 bases, and 8 bases lay in between.